This passage covers 11 T cell receptor beta chains from one sample sequenced in a study of blood T cell repertoires in COVID-19. Clones were read by immunoSEQ multiplex PCR, and TCRdb kept only the in-frame ones, dropping some. The top ten hold roughly 5.3% of the sample, which has just over 75,000 clones, about 83% seen once. The sample consisted of peripheral blood. The receptors were sampled from a woman aged 80 or older with active or convalescent COVID-19.

J is TRBJ2-6 and V is TRBV4-1, with D tentatively TRBD1 (5 bases). This CDR3 comprises 18 residues. The V end was cut by 2 bases, the J end by 0 bases, with 14 bases between. Per the germline V gene, CDR1 is MGHRA and CDR2 is YSYEKL. The CDR3 is CASSQPAGPLSGANVLTF. The CDR3 bases are TGCGCCAGCAGCCAACCGGCAGGGCCCCTCTCTGGGGCCAACGTCCTGACTTTC.

The chain joins TRBV28 to TRBJ1-5, with 7 positions matching TRBD1. The J segment lost 5 bases and the V segment lost 7 bases, leaving 8 bases of the junction unmatched. This CDR3 spans 14 amino acids. Germline CDR1 reads MDHEN; CDR2 reads SYDVKM. The CDR3 loop is CASTDRAGYQPQHF. Written as DNA, the CDR3 is TGTGCCAGCACCGACAGGGCCGGGTATCAGCCCCAGCATTTT.

The chain combines TRBV5-3 with TRBJ2-1; 9 bases align to TRBD1. TRBV5-3 carries the ORF label, with uncertain function. V shed 5 bases, J shed 5 bases, and the junction held 8 bases outside the gene matches. The CDR3 is made up of 15 amino acids. CDR3 nucleotide sequence: TGTGCCAGAAGGTACCGGGACAGGGAAGACAATGAGCAGTTCTTC. Translated, it gives CARRYRDREDNEQFF.

V is TRBV4-3 and J is TRBJ2-1, with D hard to call. This CDR3 contains 15 residues. Germline V gene sequence: CDR1 LGHNA, CDR2 YSLEER. Trimming shortened V by 3 bases and J by 3 bases, and 12 bases separated the two germline ends. CDR3 sequence reads: CASSQAWLDYNEQFF. The CDR3 region has the DNA TGCGCCAGCAGCCAGGCTTGGCTCGACTACAATGAGCAGTTCTTC.

This clone was seen a few times. The chain links TRBV28 to TRBJ1-1, with 8 bases fitting TRBD1. This CDR3 contains 15 residues. Trimming at V came to 5 bases and at J to 2 bases, leaving 7 bases not matched to a gene. Germline CDR1 and CDR2: MDHEN and SYDVKM. The CDR3 reads CASSEDRVINTEAFF. The CDR3 region has the DNA TGTGCCAGCAGTGAGGACAGGGTCATCAACACTGAAGCTTTCTTT. Combining the CDR3 with reference TRBV28 and TRBJ1-1 gives the whole variable domain DVKVTQSSRYLVKRTGEKVFLECVQDMDHENMFWYRQDPGLGLRLIYFSYDVKMKEKGDIPEGYSVSREKKERFSLILESASTNQTSMYLCASSEDRVINTEAFFGQGTRLTVV.

The rearrangement joins TRBV20-1 to TRBJ2-5; TRBD2 is a possible D gene (5 bases). The CDR3 loop spans 11 amino acids. Germline V gene data show CDR1 as DFQATT and CDR2 as SNEGSKA (reference sequence). Between the trimmed V and J ends, which lost 0 bases and 8 bases, there was a span of 7 bases. CDR3 coding DNA: TGCAGTGCTAGAGATCGGGATACCCAGTACTTC. Translation: CSARDRDTQYF.

The V and J genes are TRBV5-1 and TRBJ1-4, with a possible D match to TRBD1 (5 bases). V lost 4 bases and J 1 base, leaving 11 bases between the germline ends. From germline, CDR1 is SGHRS and CDR2 YFSETQ. The CDR3 runs to 15 residues. In nucleotides, the CDR3 is TGCGCCAGCAGCCTTCAGGGCTTAACTAATGAAAAACTGTTTTTT. This sequence encodes CASSLQGLTNEKLFF.

Only one count was recorded for this clone. This rearrangement joins TRBV28 to TRBJ2-1; 12 bases are shared with TRBD2. The CDR3 extends over 15 amino acids. The V segment lost 4 bases and the J segment 10 bases; nucleotides outside the gene matches: 8. Looked up from germline, CDR1 is MDHEN and CDR2 is SYDVKM. CDR3 region: CASSSSSGRAGEQFF. The CDR3 DNA sequence: TGTGCCAGCAGTTCATCTAGCGGGAGGGCCGGCGAGCAGTTCTTC.

This chain links TRBV19 with TRBJ1-1; D gene ambiguous. Trimming pared 5 bases from V and 7 bases from J, leaving 8 bases between. From germline, CDR1 is LNHDA and CDR2 SQIVND (reference sequence). The CDR3 is 11 amino acids. This CDR3 reads CASSLRVEAFF. CDR3 nucleotides: TGTGCCAGTAGTCTCCGGGTTGAAGCTTTCTTT.

V gene TRBV7-2 combines with J gene TRBJ2-1, with TRBD1 matching 10 bases. Germline assignment: CDR1 SGHTA and CDR2 FQGNSA. J lost 9 bases, V lost 1 base, and 9 bases had no gene match. This CDR3 region has 16 residues. The CDR3 nucleotides read TGTGCCAGCAGCTTAGAAACCCGACAGGGGGCGGTTGAGCAGTTCTTC. It specifies CASSLETRQGAVEQFF.

The chain carries TRBV5-4 and TRBJ2-3; 12 bases are shared with TRBD2. Germline V lookup: CDR1 SGHNT, CDR2 YYREEE (reference sequence). The CDR3 totals 19 residues. The trim removed 3 bases at V and 0 bases at J, leaving 11 bases unmatched. CDR3 coding DNA: TGTGCCAGCAGCTCTTCTCTAGCGGGAGGGTGGGAAAGCACAGATACGCAGTATTTT. Protein sequence: CASSSSLAGGWESTDTQYF. Full variable domain (rest looked up from reference TRBV5-4 and TRBJ2-3): ETGVTQSPTHLIKTRGQQVTLRCSSQSGHNTVSWYQQALGQGPQFIFQYYREEENGRGNFPPRFSGLQFPNYSSELNVNALELDDSALYLCASSSSLAGGWESTDTQYFGPGTRLTVL.